This T cell receptor (beta chain) was retrieved from a study of blood T cells in healthy people across ages. From germline, CDR1 is MDHEN and CDR2 SYDVKM. Trimming took off 7 bases at V and 5 bases at J, with 15 bases between the two ends. CDR3 length equals 13 residues. Then a second PCR, running about 7 to 11 cycles, was carried out with a sample-barcoded 5' primer and a J-beta primer mix. Each cDNA was tagged by a template-switch adaptor containing 12 random nucleotides. Each CDR3 protein gets one entry after TCRdb re-called the 5' RACE reads with MiXCR. The data hold nearly 1 million distinct CDR3 sequences, with roughly half observed a single time. This clonotype has more than one count but fewer than ten. Its antigen is currently unknown. The sample, roughly 9.5 milliliters of peripheral blood, was drawn from each donor. Overall study findings and caveats: Reliance upon unsorted PBMCs precluded definitive naive versus antigen-experienced comparison. When set beside aged donors, long-lived donors presented more naive CD4+ cells and higher diversity.

The receptor was isolated from a woman in her sixties or seventies in good health. Source material: blood. V and J are TRBV28 and TRBJ2-7; the D gene is possibly TRBD2 (7 bases). CDR3 nucleotide sequence: TGTGCCAGCAAAATGGGGGGGCGCCACGAGCAGTACTTC. It specifies CASKMGGRHEQYF. The entire variable domain, with the rest obtained from reference TRBV28 and TRBJ2-7, is as follows: DVKVTQSSRYLVKRTGEKVFLECVQDMDHENMFWYRQDPGLGLRLIYFSYDVKMKEKGDIPEGYSVSREKKERFSLILESASTNQTSMYLCASKMGGRHEQYFGPGTRLTVT.